The 25 T cell receptor beta chains reported below all come from one sample, sequenced in a study of naive and memory T cell subsets. Two oligonucleotides, mixed equimolar, formed the beta constant-region primer covering TRBC1 and TRBC2. Nested alpha and beta constant-region primers with the SP2 primer drove four PCR rounds on ligated cDNA. TCRdb reprocessed the UMI-ligation and nested PCR reads with MiXCR, giving one entry per CDR3 protein. The table includes roughly 100,000 distinct CDR3 sequences, 14% detected once. Their specific antigens are unknown. Overall study results and limits: Possibly reflecting memory cells re-expressing CD45RA, a few larger clonotypes occurred in naive repertoires, especially CD8.

Sequencing was carried out using naive CD8+ T cells from blood. All receptors derive from a human donor in good health.

This clonotype occurred many times. The CDR3 here is CATGRVLGEQFF. CDR3 sequence (DNA): TGTGCCACCGGTAGAGTATTGGGTGAGCAGTTCTTC. This chain links TRBV19 with TRBJ2-1, with D unclear. CDR1 and CDR2 (germline): LNHDA, SQIVND (reference sequence). This CDR3 comprises 12 residues. V lost 10 bases and J 9 bases, leaving 16 bases between the germline ends.

This clonotype was seen more than once but under ten times. The chain uses TRBV3-1 and TRBJ2-2; maybe TRBD2 (7 bases). V gave up 4 bases and J gave up 7 bases, with 19 bases separating them. There are 16 residues in the CDR3. The germline V gene has CDR1 LGHDT and CDR2 YNNKEL (reference sequence). The CDR3 DNA is TGTGCCAGCAGCCCCCCCGGAGGGGGAGGGAACGGGGAGCTGTTTTTT. Its protein product is CASSPPGGGGNGELFF.

This clonotype was detected ten times or more. The genes are TRBV4-3 and TRBJ1-1; no reliable D call. The CDR3 contains 16 residues. Germline V gene lookup returns CDR1 LGHNA and CDR2 YSLEER. Trimming removed 2 bases from V and 1 base from J, with 14 bases in between. The CDR3 region has the DNA TGCGCCAGCAGCCAATCCACACAGCTACCGAACACTGAAGCTTTCTTT. Its protein is CASSQSTQLPNTEAFF.

This clonotype was seen a few times. The chain recombines TRBV7-6 with TRBJ2-1, with 13 bases lining up with TRBD2. V lost 4 bases and J lost 9; bases outside the gene matches: 6. From germline, CDR1 is SGHVS and CDR2 FNYEAQ. The CDR3 is 15 residues long. The CDR3 nucleotides read TGTGCCAGCAGCTCCGGACTAGCGGGAGAGGTTGAGCAGTTCTTC. The encoded protein is CASSSGLAGEVEQFF.

This clonotype was detected once. This sequence joins TRBV14 and TRBJ2-3; D gene ambiguous. Germline CDR1 reads SGHDN; CDR2 reads FVKESK. The germline V and J ends were trimmed by 1 base and 4 bases, with 18 bases remaining between them. The CDR3 has 17 amino acids. The CDR3 region has the DNA TGTGCCAGCAGCCAAGTGGGGATTGATAAAACGCCAGATACGCAGTATTTT. Residues: CASSQVGIDKTPDTQYF.

This clonotype was observed many times. V usage is TRBV29-1 and J usage is TRBJ2-1; D may be TRBD2 (6 bases). V was pared by 8 bases and J by 0 bases, with 14 bases between. The germline CDR1 and CDR2 sequences are SQVTM and ANQGSEA. This CDR3 is built from 14 residues. CDR3 nucleotides: TGCAGCTCCCAGGACGGGAGCTCCTACAATGAGCAGTTCTTC. Translation gives CSSQDGSSYNEQFF.

The chain joins TRBV19 to TRBJ2-1; 7 bases are shared with TRBD2. Trimming took 4 bases from V and 6 from J; bases not matched to a gene: 6. The CDR3 spans 14 residues. CDR1 is LNHDA, CDR2 SQIVND, per germline (reference sequence). The CDR3 spells CASSTGLDSNEQFF. The CDR3 DNA is TGTGCCAGTAGTACAGGACTAGACTCCAATGAGCAGTTCTTC.

The chain is built from TRBV20-1 and TRBJ2-7; 7 positions match TRBD2. Germline V lookup: CDR1 DFQATT, CDR2 SNEGSKA (reference sequence). CDR3 length: 13 residues. V lost 6 bases, J lost 4 bases, and 9 bases stayed unmatched. For the CDR3, the DNA is TGCAGTGCCAGCGGGCTAGCGGAATACGAGCAGTACTTC. Translated: CSASGLAEYEQYF.

The chain combines TRBV19 with TRBJ2-3, with D perhaps matching TRBD2 (5 bases). V lost 5 bases to trimming and J lost 6 bases, with 12 bases between them. The CDR3 consists of 13 residues. CDR1 is LNHDA, CDR2 SQIVND, per germline (reference sequence). The CDR3 spells CASSSRTADTQYF. The CDR3 nucleotides are TGTGCCAGTAGTTCCCGGACTGCTGATACGCAGTATTTT.

This clonotype was recorded a few times. The chain employs TRBV7-6 and TRBJ2-5, with a possible D match to TRBD2 (5 bases). This CDR3 is built from 14 residues. Between the trimmed V and J ends, which lost 5 bases and 5 bases, there was a span of 15 bases. Germline V lookup: CDR1 SGHVS, CDR2 FNYEAQ. CDR3 amino acids: CASSPPLRGETQYF. As DNA, the CDR3 is TGTGCCAGCAGCCCCCCCCTTCGAGGGGAGACCCAGTACTTC.

This clonotype was picked up a small number of times. CDR3 loop: CASSLTGLGNQPQHF. CDR3 nucleotides: TGTGCCAGCAGTCTAACAGGGCTGGGCAATCAGCCCCAGCATTTT. V usage is TRBV6-2 or TRBV6-3 and J usage is TRBJ1-5; the D gene is possibly TRBD1 (6 bases). CDR3 length: 15 residues. CDR1 MNHEY and CDR2 SVGEGT come from the germline V gene. Trimming took off 5 bases at V and 2 bases at J, with 13 bases between the two ends.

This chain joins TRBV29-1 and TRBJ2-1; possibly TRBD2 for D (5 bases). Deletions cut 1 base from V and 2 bases from J, with 15 bases between. Looked up from germline, CDR1 is SQVTM and CDR2 is ANQGSEA. This CDR3 spans 16 amino acids. The CDR3 nucleotides are TGCAGCGTTGAAGGAGGGTTCAGGACCACCTACAATGAGCAGTTCTTC. It is translated as CSVEGGFRTTYNEQFF.

This clonotype showed up just a few times. This chain links TRBV4-3 with TRBJ2-1; no clear D. The V end lost 0 bases, the J end lost 7 bases, and 13 bases lay between the germline ends. CDR1 and CDR2 (germline): LGHNA, YSLEER. The CDR3 has 15 residues. The CDR3 bases are TGCGCCAGCAGCCAAGATTATGCTAGTGTTAATGAGCAGTTCTTC. Protein: CASSQDYASVNEQFF.

V and J are TRBV6-6 and TRBJ2-7, with D possibly TRBD1 on 5 matching bases. V dropped 0 bases and J dropped 5 bases, with 14 bases sitting between them. CDR3 length: 15 amino acids. CDR1 MNHNY and CDR2 SVGAGI come from the germline V gene (reference sequence). CDR3 protein: CASSYSVQGRDEQYF. CDR3 coding DNA: TGTGCCAGCAGTTACTCTGTCCAGGGTCGGGACGAGCAGTACTTC.

The rearrangement joins TRBV27 to TRBJ1-5; D may be TRBD1 (5 bases). The V gene's germline CDR1 is MNHEY and CDR2 SMNVEV (reference sequence). The CDR3 contains 14 residues. Trimming pared 8 bases from V and 5 bases from J, leaving 16 bases between. CDR3 nucleotide sequence: TGTGCCAGCGGGAGGCAGGGAAGGGATCAGCCCCAGCATTTT. Translated: CASGRQGRDQPQHF.

This clonotype was counted only a few times. The CDR3 reads CASSPRRTNQPQHF. The CDR3 nucleotides read TGTGCCAGCAGCCCCCGACGGACCAATCAGCCCCAGCATTTT. The gene calls are TRBV7-8 and TRBJ1-5, with D unclear. V lost 5 bases to trimming and J lost 3 bases, with 11 bases between them. The CDR3 has 14 residues. CDR1 is SGHVS and CDR2 is FQNEAQ in the germline V gene.

The chain couples TRBV19 to TRBJ1-4; D is unresolved. This CDR3 has 14 residues. CDR1 and CDR2 from the germline V gene are LNHDA and SQIVND (reference sequence). Trimming removed 3 bases at V and 8 bases at J, with 13 bases between. CDR3 in DNA: TGTGCCAGTAGTATTCCCGGGATGGGAGAAAAACTGTTTTTT. Protein sequence: CASSIPGMGEKLFF.

The gene calls are TRBV7-8 and TRBJ1-4; D is possibly TRBD1 (5 bases). This CDR3 comprises 15 residues. The germline V and J ends were trimmed by 4 bases and 7 bases, with 16 bases remaining between them. Germline lookup yields CDR1 SGHVS and CDR2 FQNEAQ. The CDR3 DNA reads as TGTGCCAGCAGCTCGGAGGCCAGGGTTGGTGAAAAACTGTTTTTT. It yields the protein CASSSEARVGEKLFF.

The chain carries TRBV9 and TRBJ2-3, with D perhaps matching TRBD2 (6 bases). V was pared by 0 bases and J by 6 bases, with 11 bases between. Germline CDR1 and CDR2: SGDLS and YYNGEE. The CDR3 totals 14 residues. This chain's CDR3 is CASSVGGVADTQYF. Written as DNA, the CDR3 is TGTGCCAGCAGCGTAGGGGGGGTGGCGGATACGCAGTATTTT.

This clonotype was observed a few times. The CDR3 here is CASSLGGGAAYEQYF. CDR3 bases: TGTGCCAGCAGTTTAGGGGGGGGGGCCGCCTACGAGCAGTACTTC. The genes are TRBV12-3 or TRBV12-4 and TRBJ2-7, with D maybe TRBD2 (7 bases). The CDR3 spans 15 residues. V was clipped by 1 base and J by 2 bases, with 12 bases between them.

The genes are TRBV11-2 and TRBJ2-5; possibly TRBD1 for D (6 bases). The length of the CDR3 is 15 residues. Trimming took off 5 bases at V and 0 bases at J, with 13 bases between the two ends. Germline CDR1 reads SGHAT; CDR2 reads FQNNGV. CDR3 sequence: CASSETQGYQETQYF. The CDR3 DNA is TGTGCCAGCAGCGAAACACAGGGATACCAAGAGACCCAGTACTTC.

Many counts were recorded for this clonotype. This chain uses TRBV7-8 with TRBJ2-5; TRBD2 agrees at 7 bases. CDR3 length: 16 residues. Germline-derived CDR1 and CDR2 are SGHVS and FQNEAQ. J was trimmed by 3 bases and V by 2 bases; bases with no gene match: 9. DNA of the CDR3: TGTGCCAGCAGCTTACCAACGGGAGGCATTAAAGAGACCCAGTACTTC. This gives the protein CASSLPTGGIKETQYF.

V gene TRBV20-1 combines with J gene TRBJ1-5; unclear D gene. CDR3 length: 12 residues. Germline CDR1 reads DFQATT; CDR2 reads SNEGSKA (reference sequence). V lost 5 bases to trimming and J lost 5 bases, with 10 bases between them. CDR3 sequence: CSARTHDQPQHF. In DNA form, the CDR3 reads TGCAGTGCTCGGACGCACGATCAGCCCCAGCATTTT.

With regard to this clonotype: A read error may produce the germline difference seen at one junction end. V gene TRBV7-6 combines with J gene TRBJ2-7; D is possibly TRBD1 (7 bases). Germline CDR1 SGHVS, CDR2 FNYEAQ. The CDR3 has 20 residues. This chain's CDR3 is CASSSRSGDSYNPWEDGSNF. In nucleotides, the CDR3 is TGTGCCAGCAGCTCTCGGTCAGGGGACAGTTATAACCCCTGGGAGGACGGATCAAACTTC.

Only a few counts were recorded for this clonotype. The J gene is TRBJ1-4, the V gene TRBV12-3 or TRBV12-4; no reliable D call. V was clipped by 6 bases and J by 8 bases, with 16 bases between them. The CDR3 extends over 14 amino acids. CDR3 coding DNA: TGTGCCAGCAGGCCGCCCGGGCAGACAGAAAAACTGTTTTTT. Its protein is CASRPPGQTEKLFF.